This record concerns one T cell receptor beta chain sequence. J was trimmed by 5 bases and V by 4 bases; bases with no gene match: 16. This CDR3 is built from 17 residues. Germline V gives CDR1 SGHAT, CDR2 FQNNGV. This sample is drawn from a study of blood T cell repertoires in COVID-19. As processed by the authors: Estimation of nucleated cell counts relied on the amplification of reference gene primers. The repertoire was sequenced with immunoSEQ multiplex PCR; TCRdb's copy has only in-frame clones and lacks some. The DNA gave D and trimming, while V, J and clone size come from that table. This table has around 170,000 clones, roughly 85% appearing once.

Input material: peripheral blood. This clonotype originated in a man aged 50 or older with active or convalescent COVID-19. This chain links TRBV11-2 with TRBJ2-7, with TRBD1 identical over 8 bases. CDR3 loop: CASSSPRRTGQEDEQYF. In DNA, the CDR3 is TGTGCCAGCAGCTCCCCCAGGCGGACAGGGCAGGAGGACGAGCAGTACTTC.